The clone carrying this T cell receptor (beta chain) was recorded a few times. What it recognizes is unknown. This specimen belongs to a study of beta chain features in type 1 diabetes. The study, taken as a whole, reports: Shortening that was moderate but significant affected the TCRB CDR3s of Type 1 diabetes patients in all four CD4+ subsets.

CDR1 and CDR2 (germline): MDHEN, SYDVKM. The CDR3 contains 14 residues. The V and J ends lost 2 bases and 7 bases respectively, with 14 bases between them. The study reverse transcribed the entire isolated RNA, so it sequenced expressed TCRB transcripts. Measured with immunoSEQ multiplex PCR; TCRdb has only the in-frame clones, and not every one. The sample carries 300,000 to 350,000 clones, 8% recorded once. The chain has TRBV28 and TRBJ1-2; D ambiguous. The material sequenced was central memory CD4+ T cells from blood. The clonotype comes from a woman aged 18-30 years in good health. CDR3 loop: CASSLPARGVGYTF. CDR3 sequence (DNA): TGTGCCAGCAGTTTACCGGCTCGGGGAGTTGGCTACACCTTC.